A selection of T cell receptor beta chains follows, all from one sample in a study of cytomegalovirus exposure and HLA in healthy donors. Some clones are missing from TCRdb's copy, which holds only in-frame ones; the method was immunoSEQ multiplex PCR. The repertoire holds roughly 180,000 clones, with approximately 84% as singletons. Sequenced input: PBMCs. These receptor sequences come from a man aged 25 to 40 in good health and CMV-seronegative. Each CDR3 is given without its conserved first and last residue. Each record gives: J gene, V gene, D gene, CDR3 protein. The D gene is left open where the match is weak.

>TRBJ1-2|TRBV6-1|TRBD1
ASSLNRGLNYGYT
>TRBJ2-3|TRBV11-3|NA
ASSPRDSGTDTQY
>TRBJ2-1|TRBV27|NA
ASSLSPLGYNEQF
>TRBJ1-1|TRBV28|NA
ASRVQTWAF
>TRBJ1-2|TRBV27|NA
ASSFSRPAGNYGYT
>TRBJ1-4|TRBV6-4|NA
ASSPGATNEKLF
>TRBJ2-7|TRBV11-3|TRBD1
ASSSRGGRTGHSYEQY
>TRBJ1-3|TRBV6-1|NA
ASSELAAGNTIY
>TRBJ2-5|TRBV5-5|TRBD2
ASSLVASGQETQY
>TRBJ2-2|TRBV5-1|TRBD1
ASSIQGVHTGELF
>TRBJ1-5|TRBV19|TRBD1
ASRDRGGSGQPQH
>TRBJ1-2|TRBV4-3|TRBD1
ASSQVDRDSGGCT
>TRBJ2-1|TRBV5-6|TRBD2
ASSLVGTSGRNEQF
>TRBJ2-7|TRBV6-1|NA
ASSPIYEQY
>TRBJ2-7|TRBV10-3|TRBD2
AISEGSGGSYEQY
>TRBJ2-1|TRBV6-1|TRBD1
ASRVGQGFDNEQF
>TRBJ1-4|TRBV7-9|NA
ASSTDLQAGVGEKLF
>TRBJ2-7|TRBV28|NA
ASSFQGPGSYEQY
>TRBJ1-2|TRBV21-1|NA
ASSTKHRRGT
>TRBJ2-1|TRBV18|TRBD1
ASSARDSQYNEQF
>TRBJ2-3|TRBV18|TRBD2
ASSPLGLAGADTQY
>TRBJ1-1|TRBV6-5|NA
ASKMVQGTEAF
>TRBJ2-7|TRBV5-4|TRBD2
ASSLWVAGAPSEQY
>TRBJ2-1|TRBV4-1|NA
ASSQEPGLYYNEQF
>TRBJ1-6|TRBV19|NA
ASSTGQLNSPLH
>TRBJ2-5|TRBV4-3|TRBD2
ASSQGGTSGTFQETQY
>TRBJ2-5|TRBV5-4|NA
ASSLDGVETQY
>TRBJ1-2|TRBV7-8|NA
ASSHAEHRAEYT
>TRBJ2-2|TRBV25-1|NA
ASRASRGPGELF
>TRBJ2-1|TRBV5-5|TRBD1
ASSPSGTGGVNEQF
>TRBJ2-5|TRBV4-1|NA
ASSQDTGREEETQY
>NA|TRBV6-5|NA
ASSYSTRASYEQY
>TRBJ2-5|TRBV13|NA
ASSPTRRETQY